A single sample gave rise to the 9 T cell receptor beta chains below, sequenced in a study of Ad26.COV2.S vaccination and SARS-CoV-2 variants. Assay used: immunoSEQ multiplex PCR; TCRdb lists only in-frame clones, some missing. The repertoire holds some 240,000 clones, around nine tenths seen once, with roughly 3% in the top ten. Indicated treatment: some 19 received Ad26.COV2.S at low or high dose, single or two shots; a few received placebo; per-sample allocation not given. Material that was analyzed had been drawn on day 63 after the first vaccine or placebo injection. Sequenced material: peripheral blood, taken in a trial of Ad26.COV2.S vaccine versus placebo. The receptors were sampled from a person between 18 and 65 years old who received the Ad26.COV2.S COVID-19 vaccine or a placebo.

The chain uses TRBV19 and TRBJ2-3, with D unresolved. This CDR3 is 13 amino acids long. Germline CDR1 reads LNHDA; CDR2 reads SQIVND (reference sequence). The V gene lost 4 bases and the J gene lost 6 bases, with 11 bases spanning the gap. CDR3 DNA sequence: TGTGCCAGTAGTACGGCCCATGGGGATACGCAGTATTTT. Protein: CASSTAHGDTQYF.

The chain links TRBV4-3 to TRBJ2-3; 8 nucleotides line up with TRBD2. In germline, CDR1 is LGHNA, CDR2 YSLEER. The CDR3 consists of 13 residues. V lost 4 bases to trimming and J lost 10 bases; unmatched junction nucleotides: 7. The CDR3 nucleotides are TGCGCCAGCAGCCGGGAAAGCGGGGGACCGCAGTATTTT. The encoded protein is CASSRESGGPQYF.

V is TRBV4-1 and J is TRBJ2-1, with 9 positions matching TRBD1. The ends lost 2 bases at V and 13 bases at J; junction bases unmatched: 12. This CDR3 is 15 amino acids long. Germline V gene data show CDR1 as MGHRA and CDR2 as YSYEKL. DNA for the CDR3: TGCGCCAGCAGCCAAAACCCGGGACAGGGACGGTCTCAGTTCTTC. Its translation is CASSQNPGQGRSQFF.

This chain joins TRBV7-2 and TRBJ2-1, with 11 bases fitting TRBD2. The V and J ends lost 4 bases and 0 bases, in that order; junction bases with no gene match: 5. This CDR3 spans 17 amino acids. The germline CDR1 and CDR2 sequences are SGHTA and FQGNSA. The CDR3 reads CASSSTSGGSSYNEQFF. As DNA, the CDR3 is TGTGCCAGCAGCTCCACTAGCGGGGGAAGCTCCTACAATGAGCAGTTCTTC.

The V gene is TRBV3-1 (or the pseudogene TRBV3-2), the J gene TRBJ2-1; 11 nucleotides agree with TRBD2. Germline-derived CDR1 and CDR2 are LGHDT and YNNKEL (reference sequence). The CDR3 spans 12 residues. V trimming: 6 bases; J trimming: 9 bases; junction bases outside the gene matches: 1. CDR3 DNA sequence: TGTGCCAGCAGGCTAGCGGGGGGTGAGCAGTTCTTC. It encodes CASRLAGGEQFF.

The chain recombines TRBV27 with TRBJ1-4; no firm D call. The CDR3 runs to 13 residues. V lost 2 bases and J lost 8, with 9 bases in between. Germline V lookup: CDR1 MNHEY, CDR2 SMNVEV (reference sequence). The CDR3 here is CASSLGKGEKLFF. CDR3 nucleotide sequence: TGTGCCAGCAGTTTAGGTAAAGGGGAAAAACTGTTTTTT.

As to this clone: Other DNA sequences within the sample encode an identical CDR3. V and J are TRBV18 and TRBJ2-5; no firm D call. V lost 2 bases and J lost 4, with 2 bases in between. Germline loops: CDR1 KGHSH, CDR2 LQKENI. CDR3 length: 11 residues. CDR3 sequence reads: CASSPGETQYF. The CDR3 nucleotides read TGTGCCAGCTCACCAGGAGAGACCCAGTACTTC. The complete variable domain, with remaining parts taken from reference TRBV18 and TRBJ2-5, reads NAGVMQNPRHLVRRRGQEARLRCSPMKGHSHVYWYRQLPEEGLKFMVYLQKENIIDESGMPKERFSAEFPKEGPSILRIQQVVRGDSAAYFCASSPGETQYFGPGTRLLVL.

The V and J genes are TRBV29-1 and TRBJ2-2, with 10 bases aligning to TRBD1. V was clipped by 8 bases and J by 4 bases; unmatched bases: 4. The CDR3 spans 13 residues. The germline CDR1 and CDR2 sequences are SQVTM and ANQGSEA. The CDR3 loop is CSTGQGGTGELFF. For the CDR3, the DNA is TGCAGCACCGGACAGGGGGGCACCGGGGAGCTGTTTTTT.

The gene calls are TRBV28 and TRBJ2-5; D ambiguous. V lost 5 bases and J lost 8, with 18 bases in between. The CDR3 length is 14 residues. CDR1 MDHEN and CDR2 SYDVKM come from the germline V gene. In nucleotides, the CDR3 is TGTGCCAGCAGTCGACGACAAGGGTTATCTACCCAGTACTTC. This gives the protein CASSRRQGLSTQYF.